A single sample gave rise to the 20 T cell receptor beta chains below, sequenced in a study of technical replicates of blood from a few donors. The data were produced by immunoSEQ multiplex PCR, yet TCRdb's version contains in-frame clones alone and is incomplete. The data show tens of thousands of clones, about 95% seen once. Sequencing was carried out using T cells isolated from PBMCs. These receptor sequences come from a human donor in good health.

The V and J genes are TRBV5-8 and TRBJ1-2; possible D gene TRBD1, 5 bases. The CDR3 consists of 13 residues. The germline V gene has CDR1 SGHTS and CDR2 YDEGEE. Trimming took off 0 bases at V and 2 bases at J, with 5 bases between the two ends. CDR3 in amino acids: CASSLAGNYGYTF. In DNA, the CDR3 is TGTGCCAGCAGCTTGGCAGGGAACTATGGCTACACCTTC. Full variable domain (outside the CDR3, taken from reference TRBV5-8 and TRBJ1-2): EAGVTQSPTHLIKTRGQQATLRCSPISGHTSVYWYQQALGLGLQFLLWYDEGEERNRGNFPPRFSGRQFPNYSSELNVNALELEDSALYLCASSLAGNYGYTFGSGTRLTVV.

The genes are TRBV11-3 and TRBJ1-1; D gene uncertain. The CDR3 totals 15 residues. The V end lost 4 bases, the J end lost 7 bases, and 19 bases lay between the germline ends. The germline CDR1 and CDR2 sequences are SGHNT and YENEEA. The chain's CDR3 is CASSSQLLRGVEAFF. The CDR3 DNA sequence: TGTGCCAGCAGCTCCCAACTCCTACGGGGAGTTGAAGCTTTCTTT.

This chain connects TRBV11-2 to TRBJ2-4; TRBD2 matches at 7 bases. Per germline, CDR1 SGHAT and CDR2 FQNNGV. J was trimmed by 1 base and V by 4 bases; bases with no gene match: 13. This CDR3 is 18 amino acids long. This CDR3 is CASSSLRGNSGAKNIQYF. The CDR3 nucleotides read TGTGCCAGCAGCTCCCTGAGAGGGAATAGCGGGGCCAAAAACATTCAGTACTTC.

The chain links TRBV18 to TRBJ2-7; 7 nucleotides match TRBD1. Germline V gives CDR1 KGHSH, CDR2 LQKENI. V shed 3 bases and J 2 bases; nucleotides not matched to a gene: 1. The CDR3 sequence is 13 residues long. CDR3 coding DNA: TGTGCCAGCTCACCCGGGACAGCCTACGAGCAGTACTTC. This gives the protein CASSPGTAYEQYF.

This chain joins TRBV27 and TRBJ2-5; D is possibly TRBD1 (5 bases). V was trimmed by 1 base and J by 5 bases, leaving 14 bases between them. This CDR3 is 15 amino acids long. Germline CDR1 and CDR2: MNHEY and SMNVEV (reference sequence). This CDR3 reads CASSLLGVFHETQYF. The CDR3 DNA reads as TGTGCCAGCAGTTTATTAGGGGTTTTTCACGAGACCCAGTACTTC.

The chain couples TRBV19 to TRBJ2-7; 10 bases line up with TRBD1. V lost 3 bases to trimming and J lost 6 bases; unmatched junction nucleotides: 8. Germline CDR1 LNHDA, CDR2 SQIVND (reference sequence). There are 15 residues in the CDR3. CDR3 sequence reads: CASSIQTGGQGEQYF. The CDR3 DNA reads TGTGCCAGTAGTATCCAGACAGGGGGCCAGGGCGAGCAGTACTTC.

The CDR3 DNA reads TGTGCCAGTAGCCCGGGGGGGGTCGGCGAGCAGTACTTC. Protein: CASSPGGVGEQYF. The chain employs TRBV19 and TRBJ2-7; TRBD2 matches at 8 bases. This CDR3 spans 13 amino acids. V lost 6 bases to trimming and J lost 6 bases; unmatched junction nucleotides: 7. Germline lookup yields CDR1 LNHDA and CDR2 SQIVND (reference sequence).

This clone was detected a few times. The V call is TRBV4-2, the J call TRBJ1-2; no reliable D call. The CDR3 has 16 residues. The ends were cut back, 3 bases at V and 4 bases at J, with 18 bases in the middle. Germline V lookup: CDR1 LGHNA, CDR2 YNFKEQ. The CDR3 here is CASSHGSVTESYGYTF. The CDR3 DNA follows: TGTGCCAGCAGCCATGGGTCGGTCACAGAAAGCTATGGCTACACCTTC.

The chain employs TRBV6-6 and TRBJ1-5; D is undetermined. V lost 6 bases and J 4 bases, leaving 13 bases between the germline ends. The CDR3 is 14 amino acids. CDR1 and CDR2 (germline): MNHNY, SVGAGI (reference sequence). The CDR3 region is CASRPPGRNQPQHF. The CDR3 DNA reads TGTGCCAGCAGGCCCCCCGGGAGGAATCAGCCCCAGCATTTT.

V gene TRBV5-4 combines with J gene TRBJ2-6; D is possibly TRBD1 (6 bases). The V end was cut by 4 bases, the J end by 4 bases, with 12 bases between. The germline gives CDR1 SGHNT, CDR2 YYREEE (reference sequence). The CDR3 has 15 amino acids. Here the CDR3 DNA reads TGTGCCAGCAGCCACCCAGGGGAAGGGGCCAACGTCCTGACTTTC. Its translation is CASSHPGEGANVLTF.

V is TRBV10-3 and J is TRBJ2-7, with 11 positions matching TRBD2. The length of the CDR3 is 15 residues. Trimming took 5 bases from V and 0 from J; bases not matched to a gene: 3. CDR1 and CDR2 from the germline V gene are ENHRY and SYGVKD. CDR3 sequence (DNA): TGTGCCATCAGTCGGACTAGCGGGTCCTCCTACGAGCAGTACTTC. Protein: CAISRTSGSSYEQYF.

In this sample, this clone turned up a few times. V gene TRBV9 combines with J gene TRBJ1-1; TRBD1 matches at 7 bases. The CDR3 is 13 residues long. The germline gives CDR1 SGDLS, CDR2 YYNGEE. The V and J ends lost 0 bases and 4 bases, in that order; junction bases with no gene match: 0. CDR3 nucleotides: TGTGCCAGCAGCGTAGAGGGGGCCACTGAAGCTTTCTTT. Its translation is CASSVEGATEAFF.

The CDR3 DNA reads as TGTGCCACCAGCAGAACTAGCGGGAGTGTCAATGAGCAGTTCTTC. Translating gives CATSRTSGSVNEQFF. V gene TRBV15 combines with J gene TRBJ2-1, with 11 bases aligning to TRBD2. V gave up 2 bases and J gave up 6 bases; unmatched junction bases: 3. The CDR3 extends over 15 amino acids. Germline V CDR1 and CDR2: LNHNV, YYDKDF (reference sequence).

This chain uses TRBV27 with TRBJ2-3; the D gene is possibly TRBD2 (5 bases). The CDR3 spans 17 residues. Trimming left V 2 bases short and J 3 bases short, with 18 bases between. Germline V gene lookup returns CDR1 MNHEY and CDR2 SMNVEV (reference sequence). CDR3 DNA sequence: TGTGCCAGCAGTTTACCAACCCTAGCTACATCTACAGATACGCAGTATTTT. Encoded protein: CASSLPTLATSTDTQYF.

The V gene is TRBV5-6, the J gene TRBJ2-2; perhaps TRBD1 as D (6 bases). Per the germline V gene, CDR1 is SGHDT and CDR2 is YYEEEE. Trimming removed 0 bases from V and 1 base from J, with 7 bases in between. This CDR3 contains 15 residues. CDR3 DNA sequence: TGTGCCAGCAGCTTGGTGGGACAGAACACCGGGGAGCTGTTTTTT. Its translation: CASSLVGQNTGELFF.

This rearrangement joins TRBV25-1 to TRBJ1-3; no clear D gene. The CDR3 covers 16 residues. The germline V gene encodes CDR1 MGHDK and CDR2 SYGVNS. V lost 2 bases to trimming and J lost 1 base, with 12 bases between them. The CDR3 DNA reads as TGTGCCAGCAGTGAACTATCATTTCAATCTGGAAACACCATATATTTT. Translated: CASSELSFQSGNTIYF.

The rearrangement links TRBV7-9 to TRBJ2-2; a possible D gene is TRBD1 (5 bases). The germline V gene has CDR1 SEHNR and CDR2 FQNEAQ (reference sequence). The ends were cut back, 5 bases at V and 6 bases at J, with 16 bases in the middle. This CDR3 spans 15 amino acids. The CDR3 loop reads CASSPDSFSPGELFF. The CDR3 nucleotides read TGTGCCAGCAGCCCCGACAGTTTCTCCCCCGGGGAGCTGTTTTTT. The variable domain in full, with the rest retrieved from reference TRBV7-9 and TRBJ2-2, is DTGVSQNPRHKITKRGQNVTFRCDPISEHNRLYWYRQTLGQGPEFLTYFQNEAQLEKSRLLSDRFSAERPKGSFSTLEIQRTEQGDSAMYLCASSPDSFSPGELFFGEGSRLTVL.

The chain recombines TRBV5-1 with TRBJ2-1; 15 nucleotides match TRBD2. The V segment lost 6 bases and the J segment 1 base; nucleotides outside the gene matches: 8. CDR3 length: 18 residues. The V gene's germline CDR1 is SGHRS and CDR2 YFSETQ. The CDR3 DNA reads TGCGCCAGCACCAACGGGACTAGCGGGAGGAGGTCCTACAATGAGCAGTTCTTC. Translation gives CASTNGTSGRRSYNEQFF.

The chain uses TRBV6-5 and TRBJ1-1; D uncertain. The CDR3 is 15 amino acids. From germline, CDR1 is MNHEY and CDR2 SVGAGI. The ends were cut back, 2 bases at V and 0 bases at J, with 10 bases in the middle. CDR3 protein: CASSYGRVLNTEAFF. The CDR3 region has the DNA TGTGCCAGCAGTTACGGGCGTGTATTGAACACTGAAGCTTTCTTT.

The rearrangement uses TRBV4-2 and TRBJ2-1, with D possibly TRBD2 on 6 matching bases. The CDR3 has 14 residues. V was cut by 1 base and J by 5 bases, with 9 bases left in between. Per germline, CDR1 LGHNA and CDR2 YNFKEQ. This CDR3 is CASSQGRENNEQFF. DNA of the CDR3: TGTGCCAGCAGCCAAGGGAGGGAAAACAATGAGCAGTTCTTC.